These 23 T cell receptor beta chains share one sample of origin, sequenced in a study of T cells after yellow fever vaccination. TCRdb re-called the 5' RACE reads through MiXCR, storing one row per CDR3 protein. The data show some 560,000 distinct CDR3 sequences, roughly a fifth seen once. Sequencing used PBMCs, obtained 15 days after the yellow fever booster vaccination. These receptors were collected from a man aged 30 to 45 who received the YFV17D yellow fever vaccine.

This clonotype was seen many times. The CDR3 sequence is CSARYDRGEKLFF. The CDR3 nucleotides are TGCAGTGCTAGATACGACAGGGGGGAAAAACTGTTTTTT. This chain joins TRBV20-1 and TRBJ1-4, with 9 positions matching TRBD1. Germline CDR1 reads DFQATT; CDR2 reads SNEGSKA (reference sequence). The trim removed 2 bases at V and 8 bases at J, leaving 3 bases unmatched. This CDR3 is 13 amino acids long.

This chain joins TRBV20-1 and TRBJ1-2; D not resolved. Germline-derived CDR1 and CDR2 are DFQATT and SNEGSKA (reference sequence). V was shortened by 7 bases and J by 8 bases, with 14 bases between the two germline ends. This CDR3 has 11 amino acids. CDR3 in amino acids: CSGAPLLGYTF. The CDR3 region has the DNA TGCAGTGGGGCGCCCCTCCTGGGCTACACCTTC.

This rearrangement joins TRBV29-1 to TRBJ2-5; D not certain. Germline V gene data show CDR1 as SQVTM and CDR2 as ANQGSEA. The CDR3 runs 10 residues. With 4 bases removed from V and 5 bases from J, the gap between germline ends came to 5 bases. CDR3 coding DNA: TGCAGCGTTGGAGATGAGACCCAGTACTTC. Protein: CSVGDETQYF.

The chain employs TRBV20-1 and TRBJ2-1, with D perhaps matching TRBD1 (6 bases). Germline CDR1 reads DFQATT; CDR2 reads SNEGSKA (reference sequence). V lost 6 bases, J lost 10 bases, and 10 bases lay in between. This CDR3 region has 10 residues. The CDR3 region has the DNA TGCAGTGCGGGCAGGGGCGAGCAGTTCTTC. Encoded protein: CSAGRGEQFF.

V is TRBV20-1 and J is TRBJ2-7; 9 bases fit TRBD2. Germline V gene sequence: CDR1 DFQATT, CDR2 SNEGSKA (reference sequence). V lost 6 bases to trimming and J lost 3 bases; unmatched junction nucleotides: 9. The CDR3 spans 14 residues. DNA of the CDR3: TGCAGTGCCGTCGGACTAGCGCATCACTACGAGCAGTACTTC. It encodes CSAVGLAHHYEQYF.

This clonotype has only a few counts. One junction end does not reproduce the germline sequence, and a read error may be involved. The chain joins TRBV28 to TRBJ1-1; tentatively, D is TRBD1 (5 bases). The CDR3 is made up of 14 amino acids. Germline CDR1 is MDHEN and CDR2 is SYDVKM. The CDR3 sequence is CASRTFGGNSEAFF. In DNA form, the CDR3 reads TGTGCCAGCAGAACATTCGGGGGGAACTCTGAAGCTTTCTTT.

This clonotype has a count of ten or more. V and J are TRBV29-1 and TRBJ1-2; a possible D gene is TRBD1 (6 bases). V lost 7 bases, J lost 7 bases, and 16 bases lay in between. The CDR3 runs 12 residues. Germline V gene lookup returns CDR1 SQVTM and CDR2 ANQGSEA. DNA for the CDR3: TGCAGCGGGGTCAGCGGGGGCACTGGCTACACCTTC. It is translated as CSGVSGGTGYTF.

This clonotype was found many times. V usage is TRBV12-3 or TRBV12-4 and J usage is TRBJ2-7; D may be TRBD2 (5 bases). V was trimmed by 4 bases and J by 3 bases, leaving 7 bases between them. This CDR3 contains 12 residues. As DNA, the CDR3 is TGTGCCAGCAGTTCGGGGATCTACGAGCAGTACTTC. This encodes CASSSGIYEQYF.

This clonotype was seen many times. The chain has TRBV7-6 and TRBJ2-7; possible D gene TRBD1, 5 bases. V was cut by 2 bases and J by 1 base, with 9 bases left in between. CDR1 and CDR2 from the germline V gene are SGHVS and FNYEAQ. This CDR3 region has 14 residues. Here the CDR3 DNA reads TGTGCCAGCAGCTTAAGTACAGGATCCTACGAGCAGTACTTC. Translation gives CASSLSTGSYEQYF.

This clonotype was observed a handful of times. The chain joins TRBV7-2 to TRBJ2-5, with TRBD2 identical over 9 bases. CDR1 and CDR2 from the germline V gene are SGHTA and FQGNSA. The V segment lost 6 bases and the J segment 4 bases; nucleotides outside the gene matches: 9. This CDR3 comprises 15 residues. The DNA for the CDR3 is TGTGCCAGCAGGCGGGGGGGCATGTACGGAGAGACCCAGTACTTC. Translation gives CASRRGGMYGETQYF.

This clonotype was seen a single time. V and J are TRBV5-1 and TRBJ2-7; 9 bases match TRBD2. V lost 3 bases, J lost 3 bases, and 4 bases stayed unmatched. The CDR3 has 14 residues. Germline assignment: CDR1 SGHRS and CDR2 YFSETQ. The CDR3 loop is CASSYSGSIYEQYF. CDR3 in DNA: TGCGCCAGCAGCTATAGCGGGAGTATCTACGAGCAGTACTTC. The full variable domain, with the rest looked up from reference TRBV5-1 and TRBJ2-7, is KAGVTQTPRYLIKTRGQQVTLSCSPISGHRSVSWYQQTPGQGLQFLFEYFSETQRNKGNFPGRFSGRQFSNSRSEMNVSTLELGDSALYLCASSYSGSIYEQYFGPGTRLTVT.

V is TRBV7-2 and J is TRBJ2-7; 7 bases fit TRBD2. CDR1 and CDR2 from the germline V gene are SGHTA and FQGNSA. The CDR3 has 15 residues. V lost 4 bases, J lost 3 bases, and 9 bases stayed unmatched. The CDR3 region is CASSSAPGGGYEQYF. The DNA of the CDR3 is TGTGCCAGCAGCTCCGCCCCTGGGGGGGGCTACGAGCAGTACTTC. Full variable domain (rest looked up from reference TRBV7-2 and TRBJ2-7): GAGVSQSPSNKVTEKGKDVELRCDPISGHTALYWYRQSLGQGLEFLIYFQGNSAPDKSGLPSDRFSAERTGGSVSTLTIQRTQQEDSAVYLCASSSAPGGGYEQYFGPGTRLTVT.

This clonotype has a handful of counts. The chain recombines TRBV28 with TRBJ2-7, with D uncertain. With 3 bases removed from V and 6 bases from J, the gap between germline ends came to 6 bases. CDR3 length equals 11 residues. Germline values: CDR1 MDHEN, CDR2 SYDVKM. CDR3 residues: CASSFRIEQYF. The CDR3 coding sequence is TGTGCCAGCAGTTTTCGAATCGAGCAGTACTTC.

The table lists this clonotype with a count of one. The chain combines TRBV7-9 with TRBJ2-2; 9 bases map to TRBD1. CDR1 is SEHNR and CDR2 is FQNEAQ in the germline V gene (reference sequence). Unmatched junction bases numbered 6, after V lost 2 bases and J lost 5 bases. The CDR3 runs to 16 residues. The CDR3 is CASSLLQGAWTGELFF. The CDR3, as DNA: TGTGCCAGCAGCTTACTACAGGGGGCGTGGACCGGGGAGCTGTTTTTT.

A few counts support this clonotype. This chain uses TRBV4-1 with TRBJ1-4; unclear D gene. V was clipped by 0 bases and J by 3 bases, with 5 bases between them. The CDR3 is 14 amino acids. The germline gives CDR1 MGHRA, CDR2 YSYEKL. The CDR3 loop reads CASSQDTANEKLFF. CDR3 coding DNA: TGCGCCAGCAGCCAAGATACAGCTAATGAAAAACTGTTTTTT.

This CDR3 reads CASSQDRYGYTF. The CDR3 DNA reads as TGTGCCAGCAGCCAAGACAGATATGGCTACACCTTC. This chain uses TRBV7-2 with TRBJ1-2; possibly TRBD1 for D (5 bases). Trimming cost V 5 bases and J 5 bases, with 9 bases left between them. Germline CDR1 and CDR2: SGHTA and FQGNSA. There are 12 residues in the CDR3.

The chain has TRBV7-9 and TRBJ1-2; no clear D gene. This CDR3 spans 13 amino acids. The germline gives CDR1 SEHNR, CDR2 FQNEAQ (reference sequence). V was shortened by 5 bases and J by 8 bases, with 15 bases between the two germline ends. CDR3 DNA sequence: TGTGCCAGCAGCGTCGGCCTTCAGAGGGGCTACACCTTC. It codes for CASSVGLQRGYTF.

A few counts support this clonotype. The genes are TRBV5-1 and TRBJ2-1, with D perhaps matching TRBD1 (6 bases). Trimming stripped 1 base from V and 4 bases from J, with 12 bases between. Germline CDR1 and CDR2: SGHRS and YFSETQ. This CDR3 comprises 15 residues. CDR3 protein: CASSLSTGIYNEQFF. Here the CDR3 DNA reads TGCGCCAGCAGCTTGTCTACAGGGATTTACAATGAGCAGTTCTTC.

The CDR3 region has the DNA TGTGCCAGCAGCTCCCGACAGGGGGCTGGTACGCAGTATTTT. Encoded protein: CASSSRQGAGTQYF. The V gene is TRBV3-1, the J gene TRBJ2-3; 10 bases line up with TRBD1. Germline assignment: CDR1 LGHDT and CDR2 YNNKEL (reference sequence). V lost 5 bases to trimming and J lost 8 bases; unmatched junction nucleotides: 7. The CDR3 is 14 residues long.

This clonotype was seen a handful of times. V is TRBV20-1 and J is TRBJ2-1; 9 bases agree with TRBD1. V lost 3 bases, J lost 5 bases, and 8 bases stayed unmatched. CDR3 size: 15 residues. Germline CDR1 and CDR2: DFQATT and SNEGSKA (reference sequence). The CDR3 here is CSARPGTGTNNEQFF. Written as DNA, the CDR3 is TGCAGTGCTAGGCCCGGGACAGGGACAAACAATGAGCAGTTCTTC.

The chain couples TRBV6-5 to TRBJ1-6; a possible D gene is TRBD1 (5 bases). Trimming removed 2 bases from V and 10 bases from J, with 12 bases in between. The CDR3 contains 14 residues. Germline loops: CDR1 MNHEY, CDR2 SVGAGI. CDR3 sequence: CASSYRQGWSPLHF. As DNA, the CDR3 is TGTGCCAGCAGTTACCGGCAGGGATGGTCACCCCTCCACTTT.

The J gene is TRBJ2-2, the V gene TRBV9; D is undetermined. Germline V gene lookup returns CDR1 SGDLS and CDR2 YYNGEE. Deletions cut 6 bases from V and 0 bases from J, with 21 bases between. The CDR3 has 18 residues. The CDR3 nucleotides read TGTGCCAGCACCGTTTCGGCCAGCCCACGGGCGAACACCGGGGAGCTGTTTTTT. Its protein is CASTVSASPRANTGELFF.

V is TRBV7-6 and J is TRBJ2-5; D is perhaps TRBD1 (5 bases). This CDR3 region has 15 residues. V dropped 5 bases and J dropped 1 base, with 14 bases sitting between them. In germline, CDR1 is SGHVS, CDR2 FNYEAQ. In DNA form, the CDR3 reads TGTGCCAGCAGCCCCCCTCCCGACAGCCAAGAGACCCAGTACTTC. Protein: CASSPPPDSQETQYF.